One and the same sample provided the 10 T cell receptor beta chains below, sequenced in a study of cytomegalovirus exposure and HLA in healthy donors. The PCR made use of 60 Vbeta and 13 Jbeta primers. Sequencing used immunoSEQ multiplex PCR; TCRdb keeps in-frame clones, though not all of them. Of 150,000 to 200,000 clones listed, roughly 80% are singletons. Sample: PBMCs. These receptors came from a woman aged 50 to 60 in good health and CMV-seronegative.

This chain links TRBV6-6 with TRBJ1-2; no firm D call. Per the germline V gene, CDR1 is MNHNY and CDR2 is SVGAGI (reference sequence). V was clipped by 10 bases and J by 0 bases, with 18 bases between them. The CDR3 is made up of 15 amino acids. CDR3 in DNA: TGTGCCATGCAAAGGTTGGAGGGAGCTAACTATGGCTACACCTTC. Its translation is CAMQRLEGANYGYTF.

The chain is built from TRBV7-2 and TRBJ1-5; D is uncertain. The CDR3 runs 15 residues. In germline, CDR1 is SGHTA, CDR2 FQGNSA. V dropped 6 bases and J dropped 1 base, with 13 bases sitting between them. CDR3 DNA: TGTGCCAGCAGTCAAGGGAGAGGCAGCAATCAGCCCCAGCATTTT. Amino acid sequence: CASSQGRGSNQPQHF.

The chain couples TRBV27 to TRBJ2-5, with TRBD2 as a possible D gene (6 bases). CDR1 is MNHEY and CDR2 is SMNVEV in the germline V gene (reference sequence). Trimming stripped 5 bases from V and 0 bases from J, with 19 bases between. This CDR3 has 17 amino acids. The CDR3 reads CASSLVGRRGHQETQYF. The CDR3 nucleotides read TGTGCCAGCAGTCTTGTGGGTAGGCGGGGACACCAAGAGACCCAGTACTTC.

V is TRBV9 and J is TRBJ2-3; 15 positions agree with TRBD2. Trimming took 4 bases from V and 4 from J; bases not matched to a gene: 7. The CDR3 contains 17 residues. From germline, CDR1 is SGDLS and CDR2 YYNGEE. The CDR3 region is CASSPRTSGRASDTQYF. The CDR3 DNA reads as TGTGCCAGCAGCCCCCGGACTAGCGGGAGGGCTTCAGATACGCAGTATTTT.

The genes are TRBV11-2 and TRBJ1-2; a weak D match, TRBD1 (5 bases). V gave up 5 bases and J gave up 4 bases, with 11 bases separating them. The CDR3 sequence is 13 residues long. Per germline, CDR1 SGHAT and CDR2 FQNNGV. The DNA for the CDR3 is TGTGCCAGCAGCCCAGACAGCCTCTATGGCTACACCTTC. Protein product: CASSPDSLYGYTF. Full variable domain (missing parts from reference TRBV11-2 and TRBJ1-2): EAGVAQSPRYKIIEKRQSVAFWCNPISGHATLYWYQQILGQGPKLLIQFQNNGVVDDSQLPKDRFSAERLKGVDSTLKIQPAKLEDSAVYLCASSPDSLYGYTFGSGTRLTVV.

The gene calls are TRBV20-1 and TRBJ1-1; D is perhaps TRBD1 (6 bases). Trimming removed 6 bases from V and 8 bases from J, with 13 bases in between. Germline V lookup: CDR1 DFQATT, CDR2 SNEGSKA (reference sequence). The CDR3 consists of 11 residues. The CDR3 DNA is TGCAGTGCGCGACAGGTGTCAGAAGCTTTCTTT. It translates to CSARQVSEAFF.

V is TRBV28 and J is TRBJ1-5; possible D gene TRBD1, 6 bases. The V end lost 1 base, the J end lost 2 bases, and 9 bases lay between the germline ends. This CDR3 comprises 15 residues. The V gene's germline CDR1 is MDHEN and CDR2 SYDVKM. This CDR3 is CASSLYGGGNQPQHF. The CDR3 region has the DNA TGTGCCAGCAGTTTATATGGGGGCGGCAATCAGCCCCAGCATTTT.

V usage is TRBV6-6 and J usage is TRBJ2-2, with TRBD1 as a possible D gene (5 bases). V shed 8 bases and J shed 4 bases, with 17 bases lying between them. The CDR3 runs to 15 residues. Per germline, CDR1 MNHNY and CDR2 SVGAGI (reference sequence). The CDR3 sequence: CASLRSQGSTGELFF. DNA for the CDR3: TGTGCCAGCCTAAGGTCCCAGGGAAGCACCGGGGAGCTGTTTTTT.

The chain joins TRBV13 to TRBJ2-7; D is uncertain. CDR3 length: 12 amino acids. Germline values: CDR1 PRHDT, CDR2 FYEKMQ (reference sequence). Trimming cost V 8 bases and J 0 bases, with 8 bases left between them. This CDR3 reads CASGQNSYEQYF. The DNA for the CDR3 is TGTGCCAGCGGGCAGAACTCCTACGAGCAGTACTTC.

The V gene is TRBV4-1, the J gene TRBJ1-3; 10 bases are a match to TRBD1. The V segment lost 1 base and the J segment 1 base; nucleotides outside the gene matches: 7. The CDR3 runs to 18 residues. Germline-derived CDR1 and CDR2 are MGHRA and YSYEKL. The CDR3 here is CASSQGDRGRRSGNTIYF. The DNA for the CDR3 is TGCGCCAGCAGCCAAGGAGACAGGGGGCGGCGGTCTGGAAACACCATATATTTT.